A selection of T cell receptor beta chains follows, all from one sample in a study of control samples from healthy donors and cancer patients. Measured with immunoSEQ multiplex PCR; TCRdb has only the in-frame clones, and not every one. The table has 130,000 to 150,000 clones, about 95% seen once. The sample consisted of PBMCs. Receptor source: a man in his sixties with colorectal cancer. CDR3s include the opening cysteine and the closing phenylalanine or tryptophan. The order of the fields is J gene, V gene, D gene, clone size, CDR3 protein, CDR3 DNA. The D gene is left open where the match is weak. Size is omitted from some rows. Given values are once, few, many or a class for expanded clones.

>TRBJ1-5|TRBV24-1|TRBD1|.
CATSALTGSQPQHF
TGTGCCACCAGTGCCTTGACAGGGAGTCAGCCCCAGCATTTT
>TRBJ2-1|TRBV6-5|.|.
CASSRSGDNNEQFF
TGTGCCAGCAGCCGGAGCGGGGACAACAATGAGCAGTTCTTC
>TRBJ1-2|TRBV19|.|.
CASSIDSRYGYTF
TGTGCCAGTAGTATAGACAGCAGATATGGCTACACCTTC
>TRBJ1-2|TRBV28|.|.
CASSLFGQPQESYTF
TGTGCCAGCAGTTTATTCGGACAGCCTCAAGAGAGCTACACCTTC
>TRBJ1-2|TRBV5-1|.|.
CASSLLAPGHTLWYGYTF
TGCGCCAGCAGCTTGCTCGCGCCCGGACATACTTTATGGTATGGCTACACCTTC
>TRBJ1-1|TRBV27|TRBD1|.
CASRTTGVNTEAFF
TGTGCCAGCAGGACGACAGGGGTGAACACTGAAGCTTTCTTT
>TRBJ2-3|TRBV9|.|.
CASGGAPTSTDTQYF
TGTGCCAGCGGGGGGGCACCAACTAGCACAGATACGCAGTATTTT
>TRBJ2-7|TRBV4-1|TRBD1|.
CASSQAYRGRDEQYF
TGCGCCAGCAGCCAAGCTTACAGGGGGCGCGACGAGCAGTACTTC
>TRBJ1-2|TRBV6-1|TRBD1|once
CASSEYGGQGGGYTF
TGTGCCAGCAGTGAATATGGGGGACAGGGGGGAGGCTACACCTTC
>TRBJ1-2|TRBV9|.|.
CASSDPSGPYGYTF
TGTGCCAGCAGCGACCCCAGTGGGCCCTATGGCTACACCTTC
>TRBJ2-4|TRBV18|.|.
CASSLPHFPRGGAKNIQYF
TGTGCCAGCTCACTGCCGCACTTCCCCAGGGGGGGAGCCAAAAACATTCAGTACTTC